The T cell receptor (beta chain) under discussion was sequenced for a study of CD8 T cells in Susac syndrome. CD8+ and CD4+ T cells from blood underwent TCR beta sequencing, which was carried out in a high-throughput format. Reverse transcription of roughly 0.45 to 1 ug RNA was carried out with random hexamers. Multiplex immunoSEQ PCR targeted 54 Vbeta and 13 Jbeta TCR beta segments. TCRdb recomputed calls from the immunoSEQ multiplex PCR reads with MiXCR, one row per CDR3 protein. This sample yields 300,000 or so distinct CDR3 sequences, of which about 90% are seen a single time; more than 0.06% belongs to the top ten. V was shortened by 4 bases and J by 1 base, with 13 bases between the two germline ends. This CDR3 contains 15 residues.

The chain links TRBV12-3 or TRBV12-4 to TRBJ1-1; D is ambiguous. The receptor was derived from a human donor with multiple sclerosis. Source material: CD4+ T cells from PBMCs. CDR3 nucleotide sequence: TGTGCCAGCAGTTCACCGCGGACGGCGAACACTGAAGCTTTCTTT. Its translation is CASSSPRTANTEAFF.